What follows are 8 T cell receptor beta chains derived from one specimen sequenced in a study of breast tumors, draining lymph nodes, adjacent tissues. Breast cancer patients provided tissue from their axillary draining lymph nodes. TCRdb recomputed calls from the multiplex PCR reads with MiXCR, one row per CDR3 protein. The top ten hold approximately 5% of the sample, which has about 110,000 distinct CDR3 sequences, about 31% seen once. Sequenced material: axillary lymph node tissue. The receptors were gathered from a female donor with breast cancer. Some clones in this sample may be carry-over from other donors' samples.

In regard to this clonotype: The conserved final phenylalanine or tryptophan is absent from the CDR3, which likely points to a read error. The DNA is omitted, as the CDR3 cannot be located on it reliably, and the CDR3 follows TCRdb's listing. V and J are TRBV7-7 and TRBJ2-5; TRBD2 is the table's D call and was not checked against the DNA. The CDR3 spans 14 residues, counting both ends. Germline V CDR1 and CDR2: SSHAT, FNYEAQ (reference sequence). The chain's CDR3 is CASSLGAGVETQYL.

In regard to this clonotype: One junction end disagrees with the germline gene, perhaps due to a read error. The CDR3 loop is CSARSLAEGGGDTQYF. The CDR3 DNA is TGCAGTGCTAGGAGTTTAGCGGAAGGAGGTGGAGATACACAGTATTTT. This chain joins TRBV20-1 and TRBJ2-3, with D tentatively TRBD2 (6 bases). This CDR3 is 16 amino acids long. CDR1 is DFQATT and CDR2 is SNEGSKA in the germline V gene (reference sequence).

This clonotype showed up many times. This rearrangement joins TRBV28 to TRBJ2-7; TRBD1 matches 9 bases. J gave up 6 bases and V 8 bases, and 14 bases lay outside the gene matches. The V gene's germline CDR1 is MDHEN and CDR2 SYDVKM. CDR3 length: 15 amino acids. The CDR3 region has the DNA TGTGCCAGCCAAACCACCGGGACAGGGAAGGTCGAGCAGTACTTC. Amino acid sequence: CASQTTGTGKVEQYF.

The V gene is TRBV13, the J gene TRBJ2-1; 15 nucleotides align to TRBD2. Trimming removed 5 bases from V and 6 bases from J; junction bases left unmatched: 8. Germline assignment: CDR1 PRHDT and CDR2 FYEKMQ (reference sequence). CDR3 size: 17 residues. CDR3: CASSPQGTSGRLNEQFF. In DNA, the CDR3 is TGTGCCAGCAGCCCACAAGGGACTAGCGGGAGGCTCAATGAGCAGTTCTTC. Variable domain in full (rest from reference TRBV13 and TRBJ2-1): AAGVIQSPRHLIKEKRETATLKCYPIPRHDTVYWYQQGPGQDPQFLISFYEKMQSDKGSIPDRFSAQQFSDYHSELNMSSLELGDSALYFCASSPQGTSGRLNEQFFGPGTRLTVL.

About this clonotype itself: Possible read error: a much larger clone is one base away. J is TRBJ2-5 and V is TRBV20-1; tentatively, D is TRBD2 (5 bases). Per germline, CDR1 DFQATT and CDR2 SNEGSKA (reference sequence). CDR3 length: 11 residues. In nucleotides, the CDR3 is TGCAGTGCTAGTACGAGGGAAGCCCAGTCCTTC. The encoded protein is CSASTREAQSF.

This clonotype was detected ten times or more. The J gene is TRBJ1-4, the V gene TRBV5-1, with no clear D. Looked up from germline, CDR1 is SGHRS and CDR2 is YFSETQ. The CDR3 spans 16 residues. Trimming stripped 2 bases from V and 0 bases from J, with 11 bases between. CDR3 loop: CASSLPGRATNEKLFF. For the CDR3, the DNA is TGCGCCAGCAGCTTACCCGGACGGGCAACTAATGAAAAACTGTTTTTT.

The J gene is TRBJ1-1, the V gene TRBV7-2; TRBD1 matches at 7 bases. The CDR3 has 13 amino acids. V dropped 1 base and J dropped 4; count of bases not matched to a gene: 0. Germline assignment: CDR1 SGHTA and CDR2 FQGNSA. This CDR3 reads CASSLDRGTEAFF. In nucleotides, the CDR3 is TGTGCCAGCAGCTTAGACAGGGGCACTGAAGCTTTCTTT.

This clonotype was counted at least ten times. This chain uses TRBV5-4 with TRBJ1-2, with 8 bases fitting TRBD1. With V trimmed by 3 bases and J by 4 bases, 8 bases remained unmatched. The CDR3 is 15 amino acids. Germline V CDR1 and CDR2: SGHNT, YYREEE (reference sequence). The CDR3 loop is CASSSAGQAGYGYTF. The CDR3 DNA follows: TGTGCCAGCAGCTCAGCGGGACAGGCTGGCTATGGCTACACCTTC.